This T cell receptor (beta chain) was identified in a study of cytomegalovirus exposure and HLA in healthy donors. Whole-study context: Earlier, some 180 million T cells were analyzed, and about 100 million unique TCR beta sequences were found among them. Assignment to the Caucasian-associated ancestry cluster applied to over 70% of the approximately 400 genotyped donors.

CDR1 is WNHNN, CDR2 SYGVQD, per germline (reference sequence). The CDR3 extends over 16 amino acids. The germline V and J ends were trimmed by 3 bases and 0 bases, with 12 bases remaining between them. Primers for the PCR totalled 60 Vbeta and 13 Jbeta. Method: immunoSEQ multiplex PCR; TCRdb's copy keeps in-frame clones and lacks some. Seen here are under 200,000 clones, around 80% observed once, and the top ten hold under 0.75%. The sequencing sample was made of PBMCs. This TCR derives from a woman aged 40 to 55 in good health and CMV-seronegative. The chain carries TRBV10-1 and TRBJ1-5; weak D call: TRBD1 (5 bases). For the CDR3, the DNA is TGCGCCAGCAGTGATAAGGGGATCTATAGCAATCAGCCCCAGCATTTT. Its translation is CASSDKGIYSNQPQHF.